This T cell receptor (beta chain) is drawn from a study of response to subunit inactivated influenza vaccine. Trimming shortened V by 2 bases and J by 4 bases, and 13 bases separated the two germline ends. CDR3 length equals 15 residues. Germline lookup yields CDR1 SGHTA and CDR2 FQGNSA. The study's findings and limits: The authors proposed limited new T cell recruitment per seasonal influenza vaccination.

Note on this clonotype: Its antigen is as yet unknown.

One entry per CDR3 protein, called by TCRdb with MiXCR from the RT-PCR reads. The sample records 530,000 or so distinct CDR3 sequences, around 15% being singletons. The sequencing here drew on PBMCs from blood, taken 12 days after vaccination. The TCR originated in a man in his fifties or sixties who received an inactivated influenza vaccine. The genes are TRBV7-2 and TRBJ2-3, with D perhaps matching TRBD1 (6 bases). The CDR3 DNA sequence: TGTGCCAGCAGCTTACGAGGGGGTGATGCAGATACGCAGTATTTT. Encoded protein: CASSLRGGDADTQYF.